This passage covers 6 T cell receptor beta chains from one sample sequenced in a study of shared clonotypes between healthy human individuals. Repertoires were generated with immunoSEQ multiplex PCR, while TCRdb's copy carries only in-frame clones and drops some. The table lists 780,000 or so clones, over 60% of them singletons. Sequencing was performed on memory CD4+ T cells sorted from blood. As to subset: CD45RA-negative fraction. The receptor source for this set is a woman in her 30s in good health.

The chain has TRBV18 and TRBJ2-5; D gene uncertain. The J call may be mistaken, given a closer DNA end match to TRBJ2-7. CDR1 and CDR2 (germline): KGHSH, LQKENI. The CDR3 loop spans 12 amino acids. The CDR3 bases are TGTGCCAGCTCACCATCTCCTAGCGAGCAGTACTTC. This codes for CASSPSPSEQYF.

Only a few counts were recorded for this clone. The V and J genes are TRBV23-1 and TRBJ2-4; possible D gene TRBD1, 5 bases. TRBV23-1 is classed as an ORF, of uncertain function. The CDR3 is 13 amino acids. The germline V and J ends were trimmed by 6 bases and 6 bases, with 12 bases remaining between them. The CDR3 sequence is CASRPATVNIQYF. CDR3 bases: TGCGCCAGCAGGCCCGCGACAGTAAACATTCAGTACTTC.

This clone has more than one count but fewer than ten. This sample includes further DNA sequences coding for the same CDR3. J is TRBJ2-7 and V is TRBV6-1; TRBD1 might be the D (6 bases). The germline gives CDR1 MNHNS, CDR2 SASEGT. Trimming removed 2 bases from V and 4 bases from J, with 12 bases in between. CDR3 size: 14 residues. The CDR3 coding sequence is TGTGCCAGCAGTGAAAGAGGACAGTCGTACGAGCAGTACTTC. Translation: CASSERGQSYEQYF.

The rearrangement uses TRBV30 and TRBJ2-1; either TRBD1 or TRBD2 may supply D (6 bases each). The CDR3 spans 13 residues. From germline, CDR1 is GTSNPN and CDR2 SVGIG (reference sequence). V dropped 3 bases and J dropped 12 bases, with 18 bases sitting between them. CDR3 sequence reads: CAWSTGTQGGQFF. The CDR3 DNA reads TGTGCCTGGAGCACCGGGACTCAAGGGGGGCAGTTCTTC.

Turning to this clone: Other DNA sequences from this sample encode an identical CDR3 as well. V is TRBV5-1 and J is TRBJ2-1; D call uncertain. V lost 0 bases and J 5 bases, leaving 9 bases between the germline ends. The CDR3 sequence is 14 residues long. CDR1 and CDR2 from the germline V gene are SGHRS and YFSETQ. CDR3 DNA: TGCGCCAGCAGCTTGGGAGGAATAGACAATGAGCAGTTCTTC. It translates to CASSLGGIDNEQFF.

This clone was seen at least ten times. This rearrangement joins TRBV19 to TRBJ1-1, with no clear D. Germline CDR1 reads LNHDA; CDR2 reads SQIVND (reference sequence). V lost 1 base and J lost 5, with 8 bases in between. This CDR3 comprises 13 residues. Here the CDR3 reads CASSIVVGTEAFF. The CDR3 DNA sequence: TGTGCCAGTAGTATAGTTGTTGGGACTGAAGCTTTCTTT.